A selection of T cell receptor beta chains follows, all from one sample in a study of memory CD4+ T cells and cytomegalovirus serostatus. Only in-frame clones appear in the TCRdb table, and some are missing; sequencing was by immunoSEQ multiplex PCR. The sample holds 35,000 to 45,000 clones, about 80% seen once. Sequenced sample: memory CD4+ T cells from blood. Receptors originate from an adult in good health and CMV-seronegative. Each CDR3 is given with its conserved first and last residue. D genes are given only for firm matches. Only some rows state a clone size, as once, few, many or a class for expanded clones.

cdr3_aa | cdr3_nt | v_call | d_call | j_call | clone_size
CASSLRWQGAHDYTDTQYF | TGTGCCAGCAGCTTAAGATGGCAGGGGGCCCACGATTACACAGATACGCAGTATTTT | TRBV11-2 | TRBD1 | TRBJ2-3 | -
CASSLVGGAEAFF | TGTGCCAGCAGCTTAGTTGGGGGAGCGGAAGCTTTCTTT | TRBV7-9 | - | TRBJ1-1 | -
CASSPNSGNTIYF | TGTGCCAGCTCACCAAACTCTGGAAACACCATATATTTT | TRBV18 | - | TRBJ1-3 | -
CASSVTGSTDTQYF | TGTGCCAGCAGTGTAACGGGTAGCACAGATACGCAGTATTTT | TRBV25-1 | - | TRBJ2-3 | -
CASTRQGTDTQYF | TGTGCCAGTACCAGACAGGGCACAGATACGCAGTATTTT | TRBV19 | - | TRBJ2-3 | -
CAISESAGGTEAFF | TGTGCCATCAGTGAGTCGGCAGGGGGGACTGAAGCTTTCTTT | TRBV10-3 | TRBD1 | TRBJ1-1 | once
CASSLGITEAFF | TGTGCCAGCAGCTTAGGGATTACTGAAGCTTTCTTT | TRBV7-2 | - | TRBJ1-1 | -
CAWSVLRLAGGRNEQFF | TGTGCCTGGAGTGTACTGAGACTAGCGGGAGGGCGCAATGAGCAGTTCTTC | TRBV30 | TRBD2 | TRBJ2-1 | -
CASSNDRDTGELFF | TGTGCCAGCAGCAACGACCGAGACACCGGGGAGCTGTTTTTT | TRBV7-9 | - | TRBJ2-2 | -
CASQGTDNEKLFF | TGTGCCTCGCAAGGGACAGACAATGAAAAACTGTTTTTT | TRBV30 | TRBD1 | TRBJ1-4 | -
CASSEVRNSPLHF | TGTGCCAGCAGTGAAGTCAGGAATTCACCCCTCCACTTT | TRBV2 | - | TRBJ1-6 | -
CASSAGEWEPQHF | TGTGCCAGCAGCGCAGGGGAGTGGGAGCCCCAGCATTTT | TRBV5-6 | - | TRBJ1-5 | -
CAWSPTRTSGFTDTQYF | TGTGCCTGGAGTCCCACCCGGACTAGCGGTTTCACAGATACGCAGTATTTT | TRBV30 | TRBD2 | TRBJ2-3 | -
CASSSNRGGETQYF | TGTGCCAGCAGTTCAAACAGGGGCGGAGAGACCCAGTACTTC | TRBV27 | TRBD1 | TRBJ2-5 | -
CASSFTNLLEQYF | TGTGCCAGCAGCTTCACGAACCTCCTCGAGCAGTACTTC | TRBV7-2 | - | TRBJ2-7 | -
CASSLARSYTEAFF | TGCGCCAGCAGCTTGGCCCGAAGCTACACTGAAGCTTTCTTT | TRBV5-1 | - | TRBJ1-1 | few
CASSRTPGANVLTF | TGTGCCAGCAGCCGAACGCCTGGGGCCAACGTCCTGACTTTC | TRBV2 | - | TRBJ2-6 | -
CASSFRGQADTQYF | TGTGCCAGCAGCTTCAGGGGGCAAGCAGATACGCAGTATTTT | TRBV11-2 | TRBD1 | TRBJ2-3 | -
CASSLSADTQYF | TGTGCCAGCAGCTTGAGTGCAGATACGCAGTATTTT | TRBV5-6 | - | TRBJ2-3 | -
CASSNNWGDSSYNEQFF | TGTGCCAGCAGCAACAACTGGGGGGATAGCTCCTACAATGAGCAGTTCTTC | TRBV5-6 | - | TRBJ2-1 | few
CASSTSHYNEQFF | TGTGCCAGCAGCACCAGCCACTACAATGAGCAGTTCTTC | TRBV5-5 | - | TRBJ2-1 | -
CASSYASGPFYEQYF | TGTGCCAGCAGTTACGCTAGCGGACCCTTTTACGAGCAGTACTTC | TRBV6-5 | TRBD2 | TRBJ2-7 | -
CASSEMGTPGNTQYF | TGTGCCAGCAGCGAAATGGGTACCCCCGGGAATACGCAGTATTTT | TRBV9 | - | TRBJ2-3 | -
CASSSLAGGWQQETQYF | TGTGCCAGCAGTTCACTAGCGGGAGGGTGGCAACAAGAGACCCAGTACTTC | TRBV27 | TRBD2 | TRBJ2-5 | -
CASSPRSQGYEQYF | TGTGCCAGCAGTCCGAGGTCGCAGGGCTACGAGCAGTACTTC | TRBV27 | - | TRBJ2-7 | -
CASNRGRGTSTDTQYF | TGTGCCAGCAACCGCGGCCGTGGGACTAGCACAGATACGCAGTATTTT | TRBV9 | - | TRBJ2-3 | -
CASSPWDSPGSQYF | TGTGCCAGCAGCCCCTGGGACAGCCCCGGGTCCCAGTACTTC | TRBV7-9 | TRBD1 | TRBJ2-5 | -
CASSSQYEQFF | TGTGCCAGCAGCTCGCAGTATGAGCAGTTCTTC | TRBV7-6 | - | TRBJ2-1 | few
CASSGQGATGELFF | TGTGCCAGCAGCGGACAGGGGGCGACCGGGGAGCTGTTTTTT | TRBV9 | TRBD1 | TRBJ2-2 | -
CASNIGLASGELFF | TGTGCCAGCAACATCGGACTAGCATCCGGGGAGCTGTTTTTT | TRBV9 | TRBD2 | TRBJ2-2 | -
CASSPRFGDTQYF | TGTGCCAGCTCACCAAGGTTCGGGGATACGCAGTATTTT | TRBV18 | - | TRBJ2-3 | -
CASSLDSSNYGYTF | TGCGCCAGCAGCTTGGACAGCTCTAACTATGGCTACACCTTC | TRBV5-1 | - | TRBJ1-2 | -
CASSVGGLAVNTGELFF | TGTGCCAGCAGCGTAGGGGGACTAGCGGTGAACACCGGGGAGCTGTTTTTT | TRBV9 | TRBD2 | TRBJ2-2 | -
CASRGVTGGMETQYF | TGTGCCAGCAGGGGGGTGACAGGGGGAATGGAGACCCAGTACTTC | TRBV2 | TRBD1 | TRBJ2-5 | -
CASGRDLRSGELFF | TGTGCCAGCGGCCGGGACTTACGTTCCGGGGAGCTGTTTTTT | TRBV6-5 | - | TRBJ2-2 | -
CASSSRGAEAFF | TGCGCCAGCAGCTCCAGGGGGGCTGAAGCTTTCTTT | TRBV5-1 | TRBD1 | TRBJ1-1 | few
CASSDNAKQYF | TGTGCCAGCAGTGACAATGCTAAGCAGTACTTC | TRBV25-1 | - | TRBJ2-7 | once
CASRQKDTQYF | TGTGCCAGCAGACAAAAGGATACGCAGTATTTT | TRBV6-5 | - | TRBJ2-3 | -